This TCR beta chain came from a study of cytomegalovirus exposure and HLA in healthy donors. General observations from the study: Reported results showed that the classifier diagnosed cytomegalovirus status with high specificity and sensitivity. Immune exposure was documented only through CMV serostatus. When the data were analyzed later, several of the most significant clusters appeared to be linked to common viral pathogens.

With 1 base removed from V and 0 bases from J, the gap between germline ends came to 7 bases. Germline V CDR1 and CDR2: MGHRA, YSYEKL. This CDR3 is 14 amino acids long. With 60 Vbeta and 13 Jbeta primers, the PCR was carried out. The repertoire was sequenced with immunoSEQ multiplex PCR; TCRdb's copy has only in-frame clones and lacks some. This sample has about 130,000 clones, with approximately 82% found just once. On this clone: Its antigen is unknown.

The sequence derives from a man aged 50-60 years in good health and CMV-seronegative. The gene calls are TRBV4-1 and TRBJ2-7; maybe TRBD2 (5 bases). The sequenced sample consisted of PBMCs. In nucleotides, the CDR3 is TGCGCCAGCAGCCAAGTAAGCGGCTCCTACGAGCAGTACTTC. Translated, it gives CASSQVSGSYEQYF.